This TCR beta chain was obtained from a study of response to subunit inactivated influenza vaccine. V lost 2 bases and J lost 4; bases outside the gene matches: 7. The CDR3 contains 15 residues. The germline gives CDR1 SGHRS, CDR2 YFSETQ. From the RT-PCR reads, TCRdb called clonotypes with MiXCR, one entry per CDR3 protein. The top ten clones hold approximately 2% of a sample with approximately 520,000 distinct CDR3 sequences, 25% of them seen once. This material consisted of CD4+ T cells sorted from PBMCs, taken about 5 days after vaccination. V gene TRBV5-1 combines with J gene TRBJ2-7; 9 positions agree with TRBD1. The sequence was collected from a man in his fifties or sixties who received an inactivated influenza vaccine. In DNA form, the CDR3 reads TGCGCCAGCAGCTTCAACCCACAGGGGGCGTACGAGCAGTACTTC. The encoded protein is CASSFNPQGAYEQYF.